Detailed here is one TCR beta chain. The data originate from a study of blood T cell repertoires in COVID-19. In the study overall: Whether acute or convalescent, the COVID-19 samples came from the United States, Italy and Spain. Nucleic acid was either cDNA or gDNA, and it came from T cells, B-cell-depleted T cells, or PBMCs.

The germline V gene has CDR1 SGDLS and CDR2 YYNGEE. The CDR3 sequence is 19 residues long. The V gene lost 0 bases and the J gene lost 5 bases, with 27 bases spanning the gap. Authors' data handling: How many nucleated cells were present was estimated from reference gene primer amplification. This table comes from immunoSEQ multiplex PCR, and its TCRdb copy is limited to in-frame clones, with some not included. The DNA gave D and trimming, while V, J and clone size come from that table. The sample yields over 55,000 clones, more than 85% seen once. The rearrangement uses TRBV9 and TRBJ2-7; possibly TRBD2 for D (6 bases). This sequence originates from a man aged 55 to 70 with acute or convalescent COVID-19. Sequencing was performed on peripheral blood. CDR3 residues: CASSVAPGAGAQPGHEQYF. DNA for the CDR3: TGTGCCAGCAGCGTAGCCCCGGGAGCGGGTGCTCAGCCAGGGCACGAGCAGTACTTC.